This T cell receptor (beta chain) was sequenced in a study of OX40 agonist ivuxolimab in advanced cancers. Study-level results: At 0.1 to 3.0 mg/kg, clonal expansion of CD4+ and CD8+ blood T cells had occurred by week 6. The study found that CD8+ T cells averaged more expanded clones than CD4+. Clonal expansion was among the lowest in partial responders at 0.1-3.0 mg/kg, especially CD8+.

Clones were sequenced by immunoSEQ multiplex PCR, and TCRdb holds only the in-frame ones, with some missing. This table has nearly 80,000 clones, around four fifths appearing once. The CDR3 is made up of 16 amino acids. CDR1 SGHTA and CDR2 FQGNSA come from the germline V gene. Trimming cost V 1 base and J 4 bases; bases outside gene matches: 6. Blood samples were obtained at baseline, cycle 4 day 1, and cycle 7 day 1. In the case of this clone: Its antigen is not known.

Sequencing was performed on CD4+ or CD8+ T cells sorted from blood, taken in a trial of the OX40 agonist ivuxolimab. The chain joins TRBV7-2 to TRBJ2-1, with 8 nucleotides matching TRBD1. The clonotype originates from an adult with an advanced solid tumor such as melanoma, head and neck, liver or kidney cancer. The chain's CDR3 is CASSLGGTGSYNEQFF. CDR3 in DNA: TGTGCCAGCAGCTTAGGTGGGACAGGTTCATACAATGAGCAGTTCTTC.